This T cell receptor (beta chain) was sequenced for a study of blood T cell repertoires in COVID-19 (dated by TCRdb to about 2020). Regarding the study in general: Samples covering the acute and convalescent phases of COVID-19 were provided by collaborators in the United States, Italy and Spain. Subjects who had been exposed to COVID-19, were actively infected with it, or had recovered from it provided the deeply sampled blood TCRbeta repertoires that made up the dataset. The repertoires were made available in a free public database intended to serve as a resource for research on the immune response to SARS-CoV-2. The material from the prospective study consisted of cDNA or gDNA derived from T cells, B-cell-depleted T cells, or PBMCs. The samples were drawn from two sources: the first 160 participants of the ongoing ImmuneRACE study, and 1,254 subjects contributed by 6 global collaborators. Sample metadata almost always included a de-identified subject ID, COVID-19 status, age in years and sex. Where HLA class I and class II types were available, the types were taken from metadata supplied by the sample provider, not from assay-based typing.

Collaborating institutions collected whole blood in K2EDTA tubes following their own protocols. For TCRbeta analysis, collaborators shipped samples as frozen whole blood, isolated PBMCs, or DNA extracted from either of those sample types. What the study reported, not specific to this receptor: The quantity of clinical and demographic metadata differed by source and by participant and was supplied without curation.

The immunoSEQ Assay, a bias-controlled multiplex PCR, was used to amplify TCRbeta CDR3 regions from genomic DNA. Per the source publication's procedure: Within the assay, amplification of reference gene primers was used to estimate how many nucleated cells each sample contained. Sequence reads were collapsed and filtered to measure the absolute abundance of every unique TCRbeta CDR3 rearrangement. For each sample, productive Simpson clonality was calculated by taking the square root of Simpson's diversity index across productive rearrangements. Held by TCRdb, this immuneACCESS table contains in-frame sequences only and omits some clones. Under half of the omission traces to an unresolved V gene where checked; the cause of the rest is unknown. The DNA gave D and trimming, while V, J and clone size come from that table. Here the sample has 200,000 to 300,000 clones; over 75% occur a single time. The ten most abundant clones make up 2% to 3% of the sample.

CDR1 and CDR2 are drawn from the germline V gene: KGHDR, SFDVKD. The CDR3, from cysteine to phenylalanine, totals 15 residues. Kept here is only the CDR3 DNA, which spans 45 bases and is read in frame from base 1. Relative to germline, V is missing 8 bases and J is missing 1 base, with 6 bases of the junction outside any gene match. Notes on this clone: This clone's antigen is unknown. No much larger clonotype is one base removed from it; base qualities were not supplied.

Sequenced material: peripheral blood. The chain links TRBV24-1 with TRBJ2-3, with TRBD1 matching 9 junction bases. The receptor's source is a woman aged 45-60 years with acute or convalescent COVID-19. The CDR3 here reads CATTTRDRGTDTQYF. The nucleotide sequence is TGTGCCACCACCACTCGGGACAGGGGCACAGATACGCAGTATTTT.